Described below is a single T cell receptor beta chain sequence and its context. Its antigen is as yet unknown. cDNA carried unique molecular identifiers, and a universal primer site was added by template switching. TCRdb reanalysed the 5' RACE reads using MiXCR and keeps one entry per CDR3 protein. The table records roughly 700,000 distinct CDR3 sequences, over 8.5% of them present only once. Germline V gene data show CDR1 as SGHDN and CDR2 as FVKESK. V lost 6 bases and J 4 bases, leaving 16 bases between the germline ends. This CDR3 comprises 14 residues. The data derive from a study of identical twins. General study results and limits: Excess sharing between twins was weaker in beta out-of-frame sequences. Insertions were reduced in abundant cord blood beta clonotypes but not in memory repertoires. Conclusions rested on cross-sectional statistics rather than following the same donors.

These data were likewise used in another study, on yellow fever vaccine responses in identical twins.

Sequenced material: PBMCs. The genes are TRBV14 and TRBJ2-7; D is perhaps TRBD1 or TRBD2 (5 bases each). The sequence came from a woman aged 18-29 years in good health. For the CDR3, the DNA is TGTGCCAGCAGTTCCGGGACGGAATTTTACGAGCAGTACTTC. Its translation is CASSSGTEFYEQYF.